This TCR beta chain derives from a study of shared clonotypes between healthy human individuals. The study's findings and limits: Clonotypes shared by all four sorted-subset donors had higher generation probabilities than non-shared clonotypes.

The table lists this clone with a few counts. Its target is unknown. Profiled with immunoSEQ multiplex PCR; TCRdb holds only in-frame clones, not every one. This sample has some 200,000 clones, with over 50% found just once. Sequenced input: memory CD4+ T cells sorted from blood. Noted subset: CD45RA-negative fraction. The sequence derives from a man under 40 in good health.

CDR3 nucleotides: TGTGCCAGCAGTCGGTTGGGGGGTGAGCAGTTCTTC. Its translation: CASSRLGGEQFF. V is TRBV13 and J is TRBJ2-1; tentatively, D is TRBD2 (6 bases). CDR3 length equals 12 residues. The germline CDR1 and CDR2 sequences are PRHDT and FYEKMQ (reference sequence). V was pared by 6 bases and J by 9 bases, with 12 bases between.